This T cell receptor (beta chain) was recovered during a study of blood T cell repertoires in COVID-19. Study-wide context: From T cells, B-cell-depleted T cells, or PBMCs came the material, which was cDNA or gDNA.

As originally analysed: The assay estimated nucleated cells by amplifying reference gene primers. Profiled with immunoSEQ multiplex PCR; TCRdb holds only in-frame clones, not every one. For V, J and clone size, that table is used; D and trimming come from the DNA. Of 200,000 to 300,000 clones in the sample, about 89% were seen once. The sample taken for sequencing was peripheral blood. This receptor was identified in a man between 40 and 49 years old who had recovered from COVID-19.

In DNA, the CDR3 is TGTGCCAGCAGCCGGGGGTCCGACTATGGCTACACCTTC. It specifies CASSRGSDYGYTF. V gene TRBV2 combines with J gene TRBJ1-2; perhaps TRBD1 as D (5 bases). The germline CDR1 and CDR2 sequences are SNHLY and FYNNEI. The CDR3 has 13 amino acids. Trimming shortened V by 6 bases and J by 3 bases, and 11 bases separated the two germline ends.